The next 3 T cell receptor beta chains were all read from a single sample in a study of response to subunit inactivated influenza vaccine. Each CDR3 protein gets one entry after TCRdb re-called the RT-PCR reads with MiXCR. Among under 800,000 distinct CDR3 sequences, approximately 15% were seen once, and the ten largest hold around 6.5%. The material sequenced was PBMCs from blood, taken 14 to 15 days before vaccination. The origin of the receptors is a man between 45 and 60 years old who received an inactivated influenza vaccine.

The gene calls are TRBV20-1 and TRBJ1-6; 9 bases are shared with TRBD1. Unmatched junction bases numbered 3, after V lost 5 bases and J lost 7 bases. Germline V gene data show CDR1 as DFQATT and CDR2 as SNEGSKA (reference sequence). The CDR3 runs to 13 residues. The CDR3 DNA reads TGCAGTGCTGTCGGGACAGGGAATTCACCCCTCCACTTT. This encodes CSAVGTGNSPLHF.

The chain has TRBV7-6 and TRBJ2-1, with TRBD1 matching over 10 bases. With 1 base clipped from V and 2 bases from J, the junction kept 2 bases outside the gene matches. CDR1 is SGHVS and CDR2 is FNYEAQ in the germline V gene. CDR3 length: 16 residues. The CDR3 coding sequence is TGTGCCAGCAGCTTAGGACAGGGGGCCCCCTACAATGAGCAGTTCTTC. This gives the protein CASSLGQGAPYNEQFF.

The chain joins TRBV18 to TRBJ2-1; D unclear. Trimming shortened V by 4 bases and J by 0 bases, and 13 bases separated the two germline ends. The V gene's germline CDR1 is KGHSH and CDR2 LQKENI. The CDR3 totals 16 residues. DNA for the CDR3: TGTGCCAGCTCACGACTCGTGGGAAGCTCCTACAATGAGCAGTTCTTC. Residues: CASSRLVGSSYNEQFF. Full variable domain (remainder filled in from reference TRBV18 and TRBJ2-1): NAGVMQNPRHLVRRRGQEARLRCSPMKGHSHVYWYRQLPEEGLKFMVYLQKENIIDESGMPKERFSAEFPKEGPSILRIQQVVRGDSAAYFCASSRLVGSSYNEQFFGPGTRLTVL.